A selection of T cell receptor beta chains follows, all from one sample in a study of T cells after somatic rescue of genetic block. The method was immunoSEQ multiplex PCR; TCRdb's version includes in-frame clones alone and lacks a portion of them. This table has approximately 14,000 clones, roughly 70% appearing once. The sample consisted of peripheral blood mononuclear cells (PBMCs). These receptors came from a man younger than 30. Each CDR3 is given with its conserved first and last residue. The order of the fields is V gene, D gene, J gene, clone size, CDR3 protein, CDR3 DNA. A D gene is named only where the DNA matches it firmly. Some rows have no size entry. The others give once, few or many, or a class for an expanded clone.

>TRBV11-2|NA|TRBJ1-2|NA
CASSLGGTNYGYTF
TGTGCCAGCAGCTTAGGGGGGACTAACTATGGCTACACCTTC
>TRBV7-2|TRBD2|TRBJ2-1|NA
CASSLRIRLAAIDNEQFF
TGTGCCAGCAGCCTCCGGATCCGACTAGCGGCAATCGACAATGAGCAGTTCTTC
>TRBV10-3|NA|TRBJ2-2|NA
CAHLPPGTKNTGELFF
TGTGCCCACCTCCCCCCCGGGACAAAGAACACCGGGGAGCTGTTTTTT
>TRBV2|NA|TRBJ2-4|few
CASSDRHILAKNIQYF
TGTGCCAGCAGTGACAGGCACATTTTAGCCAAAAACATTCAGTACTTC
>TRBV28|TRBD1|TRBJ1-6|NA
CASSLGGGMAPLHF
TGTGCCAGCAGTTTAGGAGGGGGCATGGCACCCCTCCACTTT
>TRBV9|TRBD2|TRBJ2-7|NA
CASSGLAGGAEQYF
TGTGCCAGCAGCGGCCTAGCGGGAGGAGCCGAGCAGTACTTC
>TRBV19|TRBD1|TRBJ2-4|NA
CASSILTGGARNIQYF
TGTGCCAGTAGTATACTGACAGGGGGCGCGAGGAACATTCAGTACTTC
>TRBV14|TRBD1|TRBJ1-2|NA
CASSLSGTGIYGYTF
TGTGCCAGCAGCTTATCCGGGACAGGGATATATGGCTACACCTTC
>TRBV30|NA|TRBJ2-2|NA
CAWNENTGELFF
TGTGCCTGGAATGAAAACACCGGGGAGCTGTTTTTT
>TRBV30|TRBD1|TRBJ1-2|once
CAWTVRGTGKGYTF
TGTGCCTGGACTGTTCGTGGGACAGGGAAAGGCTACACCTTC
>TRBV5-1|NA|TRBJ2-2|few
CASSSRRYTGELFF
TGCGCCAGCAGCTCCCGACGGTACACCGGGGAGCTGTTTTTT
>TRBV4-2|NA|TRBJ2-2|NA
CASSQGVVDGELFF
TGTGCCAGCAGCCAAGGTGTGGTGGACGGGGAGCTGTTTTTT
>TRBV2|TRBD2|TRBJ2-1|few
CASEKGLAIYNEQFF
TGTGCCAGCGAAAAGGGACTAGCAATATACAATGAGCAGTTCTTC
>TRBV7-9|NA|TRBJ2-4|NA
CASSTGTRFRLAKNIQYF
TGTGCCAGCAGCACGGGGACCCGCTTTAGGCTTGCCAAAAACATTCAGTACTTC
>TRBV10-3|TRBD1|TRBJ2-7|NA
CAISELGQGDEQYF
TGTGCCATCAGTGAGTTAGGACAGGGGGACGAGCAGTACTTC
>TRBV5-1|NA|TRBJ2-5|NA
CASSLATETQYF
TGCGCCAGCAGCTTGGCCACGGAGACCCAGTACTTC
>TRBV7-9|TRBD1|TRBJ1-1|NA
CASSLRDSNTEAFF
TGTGCCAGCAGCCTCCGGGACAGCAACACTGAAGCTTTCTTT
>TRBV7-9|NA|TRBJ1-1|large
CASITEGNTEAFF
TGTGCCAGCATAACAGAGGGGAACACTGAAGCTTTCTTT
>TRBV5-5|TRBD1|TRBJ2-2|NA
CASSLVGTGNTGELFF
TGTGCCAGCAGCTTGGTCGGGACAGGGAACACCGGGGAGCTGTTTTTT
>TRBV11-3|TRBD2|TRBJ2-1|NA
CASSLGGLAGSYNEQFF
TGTGCCAGCAGCTTAGGGGGACTAGCGGGTTCCTACAATGAGCAGTTCTTC
>TRBV30|NA|TRBJ1-3|NA
CAWSGAGNTIYF
TGTGCCTGGAGTGGGGCCGGAAACACCATATATTTT
>TRBV10-3|NA|TRBJ1-3|NA
CAIKLRAEVNTIYF
TGTGCCATCAAACTTAGGGCGGAGGTGAACACCATATATTTT
>TRBV29-1|NA|TRBJ2-7|NA
CSVAGGTAYEQYF
TGCAGCGTTGCGGGGGGGACAGCTTACGAGCAGTACTTC
>TRBV5-6|NA|TRBJ2-7|NA
CASSLDIYEQYF
TGTGCCAGCAGCCTGGACATCTACGAGCAGTACTTC
>TRBV7-9|TRBD1|TRBJ1-6|once
CASSLGQVSYNSPLHF
TGTGCCAGCAGCTTGGGACAGGTGTCCTATAATTCACCCCTCCACTTT
>TRBV30|NA|TRBJ1-5|NA
CAWSTTGRNQPQHF
TGTGCCTGGTCTACAACAGGGAGAAATCAGCCCCAGCATTTT
>TRBV7-9|TRBD2|TRBJ2-4|NA
CASSIAGAKNIQYF
TGTGCCAGCAGCATAGCGGGAGCCAAAAACATTCAGTACTTC
>TRBV5-1|TRBD2|TRBJ2-7|NA
CASSLAGRGYEQYF
TGCGCCAGCAGCTTGGCGGGGAGGGGCTACGAGCAGTACTTC
>TRBV7-6|NA|TRBJ2-5|NA
CASSLVLRQETQYF
TGTGCCAGCAGCTTAGTCCTACGCCAAGAGACCCAGTACTTC
>TRBV10-3|NA|TRBJ2-7|NA
CAISARAGEQYF
TGTGCCATCAGCGCCAGGGCAGGGGAGCAGTACTTC
>TRBV28|NA|TRBJ1-5|few
CASSLNRGNQPQHF
TGTGCCAGCAGTTTGAACAGGGGCAATCAGCCCCAGCATTTT
>TRBV30|NA|TRBJ2-1|NA
CAWAGTFYNEQFF
TGTGCCTGGGCCGGGACGTTCTACAATGAGCAGTTCTTC
>TRBV5-4|NA|TRBJ1-2|NA
CASSPFDKNYGYTF
TGTGCCAGCAGCCCTTTCGACAAAAACTATGGCTACACCTTC
>TRBV7-9|NA|TRBJ2-7|once
CASSLGWGAYEQYF
TGTGCCAGCAGCTTGGGGTGGGGGGCCTACGAGCAGTACTTC
>TRBV6-6|NA|TRBJ2-5|NA
CASSYGGAQETQYF
TGTGCCAGCAGTTACGGCGGGGCCCAAGAGACCCAGTACTTC
>TRBV19|NA|TRBJ2-3|NA
CASSIVDSRDTQYF
TGTGCCAGTAGTATAGTTGACTCAAGGGATACGCAGTATTTT
>TRBV29-1|NA|TRBJ1-2|NA
CSVGGDYGYTF
TGCAGCGTTGGGGGCGACTATGGCTACACCTTC
>TRBV5-1|NA|TRBJ1-2|NA
CASSWREAEGPYGYTF
TGCGCCAGCAGCTGGAGGGAGGCCGAAGGCCCCTATGGCTACACCTTC
>TRBV27|TRBD1|TRBJ1-2|NA
CASSLWGQGSDGYTF
TGTGCCAGCAGTTTATGGGGACAGGGTTCGGATGGCTACACCTTC
>TRBV29-1|TRBD2|TRBJ2-2|NA
CSVRLAGGPFTGELFF
TGCAGCGTTCGTCTAGCGGGGGGGCCGTTCACCGGGGAGCTGTTTTTT
>TRBV11-2|TRBD2|TRBJ2-1|NA
CASSLPWPLAGVHNEQFF
TGTGCCAGCAGCTTACCCTGGCCCCTAGCGGGAGTCCACAATGAGCAGTTCTTC
>TRBV7-9|TRBD2|TRBJ2-5|NA
CASSAIAGWGSRETQYF
TGTGCCAGCAGCGCTATAGCGGGGTGGGGATCGCGAGAGACCCAGTACTTC
>TRBV19|NA|TRBJ2-3|NA
CASNPTREKFTDTQYF
TGTGCCAGTAACCCCACTCGGGAGAAGTTCACAGATACGCAGTATTTT
>TRBV7-9|NA|TRBJ2-1|NA
CASSFLWQQFF
TGTGCCAGCAGCTTCTTGTGGCAACAGTTCTTC
>TRBV9|NA|TRBJ2-3|NA
CASSAPGVTQYF
TGTGCCAGCAGCGCCCCCGGGGTGACGCAGTATTTT